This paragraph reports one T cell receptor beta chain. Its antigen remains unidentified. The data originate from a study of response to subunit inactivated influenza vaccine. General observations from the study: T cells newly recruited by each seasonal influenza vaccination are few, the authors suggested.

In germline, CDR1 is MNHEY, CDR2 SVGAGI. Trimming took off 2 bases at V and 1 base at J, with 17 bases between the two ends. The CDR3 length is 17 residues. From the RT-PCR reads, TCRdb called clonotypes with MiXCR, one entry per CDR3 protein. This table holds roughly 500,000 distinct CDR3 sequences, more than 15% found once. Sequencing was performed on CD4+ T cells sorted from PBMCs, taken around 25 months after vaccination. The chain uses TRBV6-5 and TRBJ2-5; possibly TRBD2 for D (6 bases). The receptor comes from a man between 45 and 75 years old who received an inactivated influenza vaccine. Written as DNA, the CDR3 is TGTGCCAGCAGTTACGGAAAGCGGGTAACTCTCCAAGAGACCCAGTACTTC. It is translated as CASSYGKRVTLQETQYF.